This T cell receptor beta chain was retrieved from a study of radiotherapy plus CTLA-4 blockade in lung cancer. Study-level results: Expansion in blood of tumor-derived TCR clones was seen after radiotherapy plus ipilimumab.

CDR1 and CDR2 from the germline V gene are LNHDA and SQIVND (reference sequence). The CDR3 runs to 15 residues. The V gene lost 4 bases and the J gene lost 3 bases, with 15 bases spanning the gap. TCRdb keeps only in-frame clones here, not all; method: immunoSEQ multiplex PCR. Of about 98,000 clones in the sample, 82% were seen once. Worth noting for this clone: Its antigen is unknown.

Enrolled patients, whose metastatic non-small-cell lung cancer was chemo-refractory, received focal radiation plus CTLA-4 blockade with ipilimumab. The material was peripheral blood, obtained from a patient treated with radiotherapy plus ipilimumab. This TCR was recovered from a human donor with non-small cell lung cancer who had a partial response to radiotherapy plus ipilimumab. The rearrangement links TRBV19 to TRBJ1-2, with D tentatively TRBD1 (5 bases). This chain's CDR3 is CASSTDRQGDYGYTF. The CDR3 nucleotides are TGTGCCAGTAGTACAGACAGACAAGGGGACTATGGCTACACCTTC.